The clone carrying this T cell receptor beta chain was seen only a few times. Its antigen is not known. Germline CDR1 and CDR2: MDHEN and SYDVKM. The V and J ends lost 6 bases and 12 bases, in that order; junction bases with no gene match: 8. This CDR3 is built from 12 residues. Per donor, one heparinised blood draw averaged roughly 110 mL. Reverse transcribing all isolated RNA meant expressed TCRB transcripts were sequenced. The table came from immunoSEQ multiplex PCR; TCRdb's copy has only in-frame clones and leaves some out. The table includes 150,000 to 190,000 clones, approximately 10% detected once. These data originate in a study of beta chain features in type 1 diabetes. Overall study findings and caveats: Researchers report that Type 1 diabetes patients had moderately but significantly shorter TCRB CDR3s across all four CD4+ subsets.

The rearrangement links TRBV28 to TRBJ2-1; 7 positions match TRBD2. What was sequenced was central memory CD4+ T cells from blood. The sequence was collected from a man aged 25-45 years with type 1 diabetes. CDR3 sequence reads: CASSWGRAGQFF. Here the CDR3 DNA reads TGTGCCAGCAGCTGGGGGAGGGCCGGGCAGTTCTTC.